This T cell receptor beta chain was retrieved from a study of blood T cells in healthy people across ages. Study outcomes and limitations: Diversity was higher, and naive CD4+ cells more numerous, in long-lived donors than in aged donors.

Germline loops: CDR1 SGHRS, CDR2 YFSETQ. With V trimmed by 0 bases and J by 6 bases, 5 bases remained unmatched. The CDR3 is 14 residues long. Each sample had at least 6 million PBMCs isolated. Together with a sample-barcoded 5' primer, a J-beta primer mix was included in a second PCR lasting roughly 6 to 12 cycles. Each cDNA molecule carried a tag from a template-switch adaptor that contained 12 random nucleotides. Every sample gave at least 2.5 million paired-end reads containing CDR3. A single record per CDR3 protein comes from TCRdb applying MiXCR to the 5' RACE reads. This table holds about 1.6 million distinct CDR3 sequences, about 32% found once. A note on this clonotype: Its antigen is not identified.

The sequence derives from a woman aged 30 to 39 in good health. Sequencing used blood. V usage is TRBV5-1 and J usage is TRBJ1-2; 7 nucleotides align to TRBD1. CDR3 DNA: TGCGCCAGCAGCTTGGTTATAGGGGGCCATGGCTACACCTTC. Residues: CASSLVIGGHGYTF.